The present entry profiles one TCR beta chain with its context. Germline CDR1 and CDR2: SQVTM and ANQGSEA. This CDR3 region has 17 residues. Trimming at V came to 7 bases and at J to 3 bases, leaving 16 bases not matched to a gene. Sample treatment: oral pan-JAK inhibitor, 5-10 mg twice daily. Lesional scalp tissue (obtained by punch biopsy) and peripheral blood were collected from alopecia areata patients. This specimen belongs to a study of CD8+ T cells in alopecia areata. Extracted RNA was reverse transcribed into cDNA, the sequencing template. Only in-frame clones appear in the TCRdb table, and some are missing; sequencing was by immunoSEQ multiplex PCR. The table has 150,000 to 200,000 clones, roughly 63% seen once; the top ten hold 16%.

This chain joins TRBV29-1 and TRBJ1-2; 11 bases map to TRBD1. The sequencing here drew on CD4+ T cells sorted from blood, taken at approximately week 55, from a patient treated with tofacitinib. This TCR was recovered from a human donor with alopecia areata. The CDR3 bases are TGCAGCGCCTCCACCCGGACAGGGGGCGGTCTGTACTATGGCTACACCTTC. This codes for CSASTRTGGGLYYGYTF.